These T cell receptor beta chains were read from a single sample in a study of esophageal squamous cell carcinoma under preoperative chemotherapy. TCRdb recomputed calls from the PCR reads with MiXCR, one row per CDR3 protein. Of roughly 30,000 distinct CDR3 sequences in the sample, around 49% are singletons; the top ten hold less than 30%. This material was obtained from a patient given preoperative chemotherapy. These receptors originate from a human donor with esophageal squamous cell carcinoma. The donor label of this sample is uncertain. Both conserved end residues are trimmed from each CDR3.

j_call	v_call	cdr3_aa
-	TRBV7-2	ASSLRTGNQETQF
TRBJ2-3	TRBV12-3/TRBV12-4	AGGHGGRGKDTQY
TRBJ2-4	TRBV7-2	ASSSGRWTTDMQY
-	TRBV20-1	SIKGLEETQY
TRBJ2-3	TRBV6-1	ASSEVRRGADTQY
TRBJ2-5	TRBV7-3	GGGHGGRDQETQY
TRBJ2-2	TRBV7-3	ASSPVTVANTGELF
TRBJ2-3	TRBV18	ASSPQGSTDTQY
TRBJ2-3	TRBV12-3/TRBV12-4	ASISGVRAANTQY
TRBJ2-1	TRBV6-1	ASRILAGEYNEQF
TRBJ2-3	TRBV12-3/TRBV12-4	ASSPETIGPTDTQY
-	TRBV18	ASSPGAASYEQY
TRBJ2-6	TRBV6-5	ASSYRNFGSGANVLT
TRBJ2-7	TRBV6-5	ASSYSAGGSYEQY
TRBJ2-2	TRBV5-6	ASSALNENTGELF
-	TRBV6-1	ASSVRPGGREQY
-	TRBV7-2	ASSLVSGGGFEDTQY
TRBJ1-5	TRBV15	ATSTQTVQPQH